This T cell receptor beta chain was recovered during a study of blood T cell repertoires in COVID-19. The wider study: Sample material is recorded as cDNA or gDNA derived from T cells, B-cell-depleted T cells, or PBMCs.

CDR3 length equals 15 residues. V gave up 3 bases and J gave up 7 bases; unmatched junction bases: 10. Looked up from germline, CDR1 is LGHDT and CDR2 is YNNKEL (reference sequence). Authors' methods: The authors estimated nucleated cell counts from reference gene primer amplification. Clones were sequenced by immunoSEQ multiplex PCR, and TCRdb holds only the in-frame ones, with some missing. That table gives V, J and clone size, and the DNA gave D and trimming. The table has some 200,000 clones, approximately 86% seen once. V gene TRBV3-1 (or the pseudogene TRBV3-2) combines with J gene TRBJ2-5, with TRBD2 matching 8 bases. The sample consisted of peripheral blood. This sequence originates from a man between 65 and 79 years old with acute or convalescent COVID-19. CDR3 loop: CASSQAGLAGGTQYF. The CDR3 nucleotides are TGTGCCAGCAGCCAGGCCGGACTAGCCGGAGGGACCCAGTACTTC.